These 15 T cell receptor beta chains originate from one sample sequenced in a study of early T cells in non-severe SARS-CoV-2 infection. Each CDR3 protein is one row after TCRdb ran MiXCR on the 5' RACE reads. The sample holds 10,000 to 12,000 distinct CDR3 sequences, 4% to 5.5% seen once. The sample consisted of whole blood. The source of these receptors is an adult who was a healthcare worker with PCR-confirmed SARS-CoV-2 infection or an uninfected control (not recorded which).

This clonotype was seen many times. The J gene is TRBJ2-5, the V gene TRBV7-2; no clear D gene. The V end lost 5 bases, the J end lost 5 bases, and 6 bases lay between the germline ends. The CDR3 covers 11 residues. Per germline, CDR1 SGHTA and CDR2 FQGNSA. CDR3 sequence reads: CASSPAETQYF. DNA for the CDR3: TGTGCCAGCAGCCCCGCTGAGACCCAGTACTTC.

This clonotype is labeled as medium-sized. The genes are TRBV5-1 and TRBJ1-6; a possible D gene is TRBD1 (5 bases). The CDR3 contains 17 residues. Germline lookup yields CDR1 SGHRS and CDR2 YFSETQ. V gave up 4 bases and J gave up 1 base, with 15 bases separating them. The CDR3, as DNA: TGCGCCAGCAGCGGGGACGGGAGGTATTCCTATAATTCACCCCTCCACTTT. Residues: CASSGDGRYSYNSPLHF.

This clonotype has ten or more counts. The rearrangement joins TRBV20-1 to TRBJ1-5; D call uncertain. Germline-derived CDR1 and CDR2 are DFQATT and SNEGSKA (reference sequence). The ends were cut back, 0 bases at V and 7 bases at J, with 7 bases in the middle. The CDR3 is 12 amino acids. In DNA, the CDR3 is TGCAGTGCTAGAGATAACGGGCAGCCCCAGCATTTT. It is translated as CSARDNGQPQHF.

By its share, this clonotype is medium-sized. The chain recombines TRBV7-3 with TRBJ2-1; no definite D call. The germline V gene has CDR1 SGHTA and CDR2 FQGTGA. The CDR3 totals 13 residues. V lost 1 base to trimming and J lost 7 bases, with 8 bases between them. CDR3 nucleotide sequence: TGTGCCAGCAGCTTAAATAAGGTTAATGAGCAGTTCTTC. It is translated as CASSLNKVNEQFF.

This clonotype turned up a few times. The chain carries TRBV3-1 and TRBJ2-7; D is perhaps TRBD2 (5 bases). There are 15 residues in the CDR3. In germline, CDR1 is LGHDT, CDR2 YNNKEL (reference sequence). V gave up 0 bases and J gave up 3 bases, with 12 bases separating them. The CDR3 DNA reads as TGTGCCAGCAGCCAAGAGGAGACCGGACTCTACGAGCAGTACTTC. As protein: CASSQEETGLYEQYF.

This clonotype was seen repeatedly, ten times or more. The J gene is TRBJ2-7, the V gene TRBV11-3; D is uncertain. The ends were cut back, 4 bases at V and 4 bases at J, with 20 bases in the middle. The CDR3 has 16 residues. Germline CDR1 SGHNT, CDR2 YENEEA. The CDR3 bases are TGTGCCAGCAGCTCGGCCCCCGGCTTACGAAGTTACGAGCAGTACTTC. Encoded protein: CASSSAPGLRSYEQYF.

This clonotype was detected many times. The chain employs TRBV9 and TRBJ1-2, with D unclear. Trimming removed 6 bases from V and 3 bases from J, with 18 bases in between. This CDR3 has 15 residues. Per the germline V gene, CDR1 is SGDLS and CDR2 is YYNGEE. The CDR3 bases are TGTGCCAGCAAATCTGTGGACCGTGGGGACTATGGCTACACCTTC. The encoded protein is CASKSVDRGDYGYTF.

Sample share makes this clonotype medium-sized (0.01 to 0.1%). CDR3 region: CSVEPGQSTDTQYF. CDR3 sequence (DNA): TGCAGCGTTGAACCGGGACAGAGCACAGATACGCAGTATTTT. V gene TRBV29-1 combines with J gene TRBJ2-3, with 7 bases identical to TRBD1. With 2 bases clipped from V and 0 bases from J, the junction kept 2 bases outside the gene matches. Germline V gives CDR1 SQVTM, CDR2 ANQGSEA. CDR3 length: 14 amino acids.

This clonotype qualifies as medium-sized. The chain employs TRBV20-1 and TRBJ1-5; D is ambiguous. The CDR3 extends over 13 amino acids. The V and J ends lost 5 bases and 0 bases respectively, with 8 bases between them. CDR1 and CDR2 from the germline V gene are DFQATT and SNEGSKA (reference sequence). The CDR3 coding sequence is TGCAGTGCTGCTTTAAATAGCAATCAGCCCCAGCATTTT. Translating gives CSAALNSNQPQHF.

The chain employs TRBV7-9 and TRBJ1-2; 7 nucleotides line up with TRBD1. The CDR3 sequence is 16 residues long. Germline loops: CDR1 SEHNR, CDR2 FQNEAQ (reference sequence). V was pared by 4 bases and J by 8 bases, with 16 bases of the junction left unmatched. CDR3 bases: TGTGCCAGCAGCTCCAGCCGGGACAGACACGTCGTAGGCTACACCTTC. Translation gives CASSSSRDRHVVGYTF.

This clonotype has ten or more counts. The chain carries TRBV5-1 and TRBJ1-1, with D possibly matching TRBD1 (6 bases). Per germline, CDR1 SGHRS and CDR2 YFSETQ. Deletions cut 1 base from V and 0 bases from J, with 19 bases between. This CDR3 contains 18 residues. CDR3 coding DNA: TGCGCCAGCAGCTTGAACGGCAGGGGCTCCGATATGAACACTGAAGCTTTCTTT. Its translation is CASSLNGRGSDMNTEAFF.

Only a few counts were recorded for this clonotype. The rearrangement uses TRBV5-1 and TRBJ2-5, with 7 bases matching TRBD1. The germline CDR1 and CDR2 sequences are SGHRS and YFSETQ. The ends lost 0 bases at V and 4 bases at J; junction bases unmatched: 6. The length of the CDR3 is 15 residues. DNA of the CDR3: TGCGCCAGCAGCTTGGATGACAGGGCTGGAGAGACCCAGTACTTC. It codes for CASSLDDRAGETQYF.

The chain employs TRBV6-2 or TRBV6-3 and TRBJ2-4, with TRBD2 matching 13 bases. Per germline, CDR1 MNHEY and CDR2 SVGEGT. Germline trimming cut 5 bases from V and 2 bases from J; bases unmatched to any gene: 12. The length of the CDR3 is 19 residues. CDR3 DNA: TGTGCCAGCAGTCCTCCGGGACTAGCGGGATTAAGTACCAAAAACATTCAGTACTTC. It translates to CASSPPGLAGLSTKNIQYF.

This clonotype has just a few counts. The chain links TRBV7-8 to TRBJ2-1; the D gene is possibly TRBD2 (6 bases). Germline CDR1 is SGHVS and CDR2 is FQNEAQ. Deletions cut 5 bases from V and 10 bases from J, with 21 bases between. This CDR3 region has 15 residues. The CDR3 region has the DNA TGTGCCAGCAGCCTACCCCGGACTACCCTTAAAGAGCAGTTCTTC. Protein sequence: CASSLPRTTLKEQFF.

This clonotype was seen a few times. The gene calls are TRBV20-1 and TRBJ2-1; TRBD1 might be the D (5 bases). The CDR3 loop spans 16 amino acids. V lost 5 bases to trimming and J lost 4 bases, with 21 bases between them. The V gene's germline CDR1 is DFQATT and CDR2 SNEGSKA (reference sequence). CDR3 DNA sequence: TGCAGTGCTCTCCCTTTTGACAGCTCACCGTACAATGAGCAGTTCTTC. It is translated as CSALPFDSSPYNEQFF.